This T cell receptor (beta chain) was captured in a study of shared clonotypes between healthy human individuals. Study-level results: A few donors showed sharing of about 4.6% of naive CD4 clonotypes. Sampling involved blood alone; tissue repertoires likely differ.

To note about this clone: No antigen is known for it.

Healthy HIV-negative adults with no recent acute infections or vaccinations were recruited as donors. Sequencing was at deep level. Sequencing used immunoSEQ multiplex PCR; TCRdb keeps in-frame clones, though not all of them. Of around 340,000 clones in the sample, roughly 80% are singletons; the top ten hold around 9.3%. The sequence was obtained from a young man in good health. Input material: memory CD4+ T cells sorted from blood. Subset here: CD45RA-negative fraction.

This CDR3 reads CATSHGTSGRNEQFF. As DNA, the CDR3 is TGTGCCACTTCCCATGGGACTAGCGGGAGAAATGAGCAGTTCTTC. This sequence joins TRBV6-5 and TRBJ2-1; TRBD2 matches 14 bases. Germline trimming cut 10 bases from V and 7 bases from J; bases unmatched to any gene: 9. This CDR3 has 15 amino acids. The germline gives CDR1 MNHEY, CDR2 SVGAGI.